These 7 T cell receptor beta chains were sequenced from one sample in a study of identical twins (dated by TCRdb to the mid-2010s). The library was made by 5' RACE. Reads for this sample came from an Illumina HiSeq 2000. TCRdb trimmed the raw reads at Q25, called clones with MiXCR and kept productive beta chains. Records with the same CDR3 protein are collapsed into one entry carrying the most frequent genes and DNA. Here the sample has 1.5 million to 2 million distinct CDR3 sequences; under 35% occur a single time. The top ten clones comprise 0.27% of the sample. The sample comprised cord blood. The receptors here all came from a newborn girl in good health.

V gene TRBV20-1 combines with J gene TRBJ2-1; D unclear. TRBJ2-7 matches the DNA end more closely, so the J call is doubtful. Germline values: CDR1 DFQATT, CDR2 SNEGSKA (reference sequence). The CDR3 consists of 15 residues. In DNA, the CDR3 is TGCAGTGCTAGAGTTCAAGGGTTTTCCTACAATGAGCAGTACTTC. This translates into CSARVQGFSYNEQYF.

This chain connects TRBV27 to TRBJ1-1, with D possibly being TRBD1 (5 bases). V lost 2 bases, J lost 7 bases, and 23 bases lay in between. Germline lookup yields CDR1 MNHEY and CDR2 SMNVEV (reference sequence). This CDR3 spans 17 amino acids. The CDR3 loop reads CASSLSPSTARHDEAFF. The CDR3 nucleotides read TGTGCCAGCAGTTTAAGCCCATCGACAGCCCGACATGATGAAGCTTTCTTT.

This clonotype was recorded a few times. The V call is TRBV6-5, the J call TRBJ2-5; D might be TRBD1 (6 bases). CDR3 length: 16 residues. The germline V gene has CDR1 MNHEY and CDR2 SVGAGI. The germline V and J ends were trimmed by 8 bases and 5 bases, with 24 bases remaining between them. CDR3 amino acids: CASPANAQGKWETQYF. CDR3 in DNA: TGTGCCAGCCCCGCTAACGCACAGGGAAAGTGGGAGACCCAGTACTTC.

This rearrangement joins TRBV7-2 to TRBJ2-5; D is ambiguous. This CDR3 spans 14 amino acids. Germline values: CDR1 SGHTA, CDR2 FQGNSA. V lost 7 bases, J lost 0 bases, and 12 bases lay in between. The DNA for the CDR3 is TGTGCCAGCACCCTTTTAGTCGACCAAGAGACCCAGTACTTC. Translating gives CASTLLVDQETQYF. The variable domain in full, with the rest retrieved from reference TRBV7-2 and TRBJ2-5, is GAGVSQSPSNKVTEKGKDVELRCDPISGHTALYWYRQSLGQGLEFLIYFQGNSAPDKSGLPSDRFSAERTGGSVSTLTIQRTQQEDSAVYLCASTLLVDQETQYFGPGTRLLVL.

V is TRBV3-1 and J is TRBJ1-1; D is possibly TRBD1 (5 bases). This CDR3 is 12 amino acids long. The V and J ends lost 4 bases and 13 bases respectively, with 16 bases between them. Germline CDR1 and CDR2: LGHDT and YNNKEL (reference sequence). The CDR3 DNA sequence: TGTGCCAGCAGCCTGGCGGGGGGAGGAGTTTTCTTT. It is translated as CASSLAGGGVFF.

J is TRBJ2-7 and V is TRBV2, with D hard to call. Germline CDR1 is SNHLY and CDR2 is FYNNEI. V was trimmed by 4 bases and J by 7 bases, leaving 17 bases between them. The CDR3 loop spans 14 amino acids. The CDR3 sequence is CASSGLRSYNEQYF. Written as DNA, the CDR3 is TGTGCCAGCAGTGGTTTACGCTCCTACAATGAGCAGTACTTC.

The chain is built from TRBV20-1 and TRBJ1-5, with TRBD1 matching 9 bases. Trimming at V came to 3 bases and at J to 6 bases, leaving 3 bases not matched to a gene. CDR3 size: 13 residues. CDR1 and CDR2 (germline): DFQATT, SNEGSKA (reference sequence). CDR3 coding DNA: TGCAGTGCTAGGGGGACAGGGTTTCAGCCCCAGCATTTT. Protein sequence: CSARGTGFQPQHF.